This T cell receptor (beta chain) was observed in a study of T cell clones after liver transplantation. Study information: Pre-transplant mixed lymphocyte reactions yielded third-party-reactive TCRbeta sequences as comparators for graft-donor-reactive sequences. Timepoints were pre-transplant, pre-withdrawal, and after withdrawal was completed or failed. Points from the study as a whole: Low donor cell numbers restricted donor-reactive repertoire measurement in a couple of subjects.

CD3+CD4+ and CD3+CD8+ cells were FACS-sorted from thawed unstimulated PBMCs. The protocol was immunoSEQ multiplex PCR, while the TCRdb copy is restricted to in-frame clones and leaves out a portion. The sample has around 78,000 clones, approximately 87% seen once; the top ten hold 2.5% to 3.5%. This CDR3 has 17 residues. This clone was counted once. Its target is unknown. The material sequenced was CD4+ T cells from blood, taken at the 22-month timepoint. The chain combines TRBV21-1 with TRBJ2-7. TRBV21-1 is termed a pseudogene. The TCR was taken from a human patient who received a liver transplant. Some T cells may possibly be graft donor cells. The CDR3 region has the DNA TGTGCCAGCAGCACAAAAGGGACCGTCTTTGTCGTCTACGAGCAGTACTTC. Amino acid sequence: CASSTKGTVFVVYEQYF.